Listed below are T cell receptor beta chains from one sample, sequenced in a study of OX40 agonist ivuxolimab in advanced cancers. TCRdb's table, derived via immunoSEQ multiplex PCR, lists solely in-frame clones and lacks some. The sample yields around 140,000 clones, around nine tenths seen once. The source was CD4+ or CD8+ T cells sorted from blood, collected in a trial of the OX40 agonist ivuxolimab. These receptors were taken from an adult with an advanced solid tumor such as melanoma, head and neck, liver or kidney cancer. CDR3s include the opening cysteine and the closing phenylalanine or tryptophan. A D gene is named only where the DNA matches it firmly. The size of a clone is reported for some rows only, either as once, few or many, or as a class for expanded clones.

.	TRBD2	TRBV5-1	TRBJ2-7	TGCGCCAGCAGCTTTAGCGGGAGTTTCTCCTACGAGCAGTACTTC	CASSFSGSFSYEQYF
.	.	TRBV21-1	TRBJ2-4	TGTGCCAGCAGCACTGGACAAGCGCCGTACTTC	CASSTGQAPYF
.	.	TRBV15	TRBJ1-1	TGTGCCACCAGCAGAGATTGGGTATCCACTGAAGCTTTCTTT	CATSRDWVSTEAFF
once	.	TRBV7-6	TRBJ2-6	TGTGCCAGCAGCTTAGGGGCAGGGAATGGTGGGGCCAACGTCCTGACTTTC	CASSLGAGNGGANVLTF
few	TRBD1	TRBV7-3	TRBJ1-5	TGTGCCAGCAGCGTGAGGACAGGGCTTCGCAATCAGCCCCAGCATTTT	CASSVRTGLRNQPQHF
.	.	TRBV11-3	TRBJ2-2	TGTGCCAGCAGCCCATGGGGAGAGTCGAACACCGGGGAGCTGTTTTTT	CASSPWGESNTGELFF
.	.	TRBV4-2	TRBJ2-5	TGTGCCAGCAGCCAAGATTCCAACGGTGCAGGAGGTGAGACCCAGTACTTC	CASSQDSNGAGGETQYF
.	.	TRBV6-5	TRBJ2-7	TGTGCCAGCAGCCTCTGGGGAGGCGAGCAGTACTTC	CASSLWGGEQYF
.	TRBD2	TRBV29-1	TRBJ2-1	TGCAGCGTCACCCTTAGCTGGGCGGGAGAAGAGCAGTTCTTC	CSVTLSWAGEEQFF
.	.	TRBV6-5	TRBJ2-1	TGTGCCAGCAGCACCGGGACAAGCTCCCTCTATGAGCAGTTCTTC	CASSTGTSSLYEQFF
.	TRBD1	TRBV7-2	TRBJ2-7	TGTGCCAGCAGCTTTGGAGGGACAGGGGTTTCGTACGAGCAGTACTTC	CASSFGGTGVSYEQYF
few	.	TRBV28	TRBJ1-2	TGTGCCAGCAGTTTTCTTTCAGGGTTCTATGGCTACACCTTC	CASSFLSGFYGYTF
once	TRBD2	TRBV2	TRBJ2-1	TGTGCCAGCATTTGGGGGCTAGCGGGCTACAATGAGCAGTTCTTC	CASIWGLAGYNEQFF
.	TRBD2	TRBV11-2	TRBJ2-1	TGTGCCAGCTCGAAGGCGGGAGGGAAGAATGAGCAGTTCTTC	CASSKAGGKNEQFF
.	TRBD2	TRBV7-7	TRBJ2-5	TGTGCTAGCAGCTCCACTAGCGGGAGGGGGGAGACCCAGTACTTC	CASSSTSGRGETQYF
.	TRBD1	TRBV10-1	TRBJ2-2	TGCGCCAGCAGCCCGGACAGGGTTGACACCGGGGAGCTGTTTTTT	CASSPDRVDTGELFF
.	.	TRBV27	TRBJ2-7	TGTGCCAGCAGTCCCCGACCGACACTGCACTACTCCTACGAGCAGTACTTC	CASSPRPTLHYSYEQYF
.	.	TRBV2	TRBJ1-5	TGTGCCAGCGGCTGGGGTCTTTCGCCCCAGCATTTT	CASGWGLSPQHF
once	TRBD1	TRBV11-1	TRBJ2-1	TGTGCCAGCAGCTTAGGACAGGGGGCGATACAGAATGAGCAGTTCTTC	CASSLGQGAIQNEQFF
.	TRBD1	TRBV5-1	TRBJ2-6	TGCGCCAGCAGCTCGGGACAGGGGGCTACTGGGGCCAACGTCCTGACTTTC	CASSSGQGATGANVLTF
.	.	TRBV11-2	TRBJ1-1	TGTGCCAGCAGCTTATCCCGAGCGATCACTGAAGCTTTCTTT	CASSLSRAITEAFF
.	.	TRBV7-8	TRBJ2-7	TGTGCCAGCAGCTTAGGGGAAAACGAGCAGTACTTC	CASSLGENEQYF
.	.	TRBV5-3	TRBJ2-6	TGTGCCAGAAGCCCTAATCGTGGGGGTTCCTATGGGGCCAACGTCCTGACTTTC	CARSPNRGGSYGANVLTF
.	.	TRBV11-3	TRBJ2-2	TGTGCCAGCAGAGTCTCTAGGGATACCGGGGAGCTGTTTTTT	CASRVSRDTGELFF
.	TRBD2	TRBV5-1	TRBJ2-4	TGCGCCAGCAGCCCCGGGACTAGCGGAGGTCTAGCCAAAAACATTCAGTACTTC	CASSPGTSGGLAKNIQYF
.	TRBD1	TRBV28	TRBJ1-3	TGTGCCAGCAGTTCCTTGGACAGGGGGCCTGGAAACACCATATATTTT	CASSSLDRGPGNTIYF
once	.	TRBV7-2	TRBJ1-5	TGTGCCAGCAGCTCCAGGGCCCAGGAACGATGGCCCCAGCATTTT	CASSSRAQERWPQHF
.	.	TRBV7-3	TRBJ1-1	TGTGCCAGCAGCCGCCAAGACGGCCAACGTGAAGCTTTCTTT	CASSRQDGQREAFF
.	.	TRBV18	TRBJ1-4	TGTGCCAGCTCACCCGTTTCGGATGAAAAACTGTTTTTT	CASSPVSDEKLFF
.	TRBD1	TRBV7-3	TRBJ1-1	TGTGCCAGCAGCCTAGACAGGGGCGGCACTGAAGCTTTCTTT	CASSLDRGGTEAFF
.	TRBD2	TRBV11-2	TRBJ2-2	TGTGCCAGCAGCCCGTACGGGGCGGGGGTGAACACCGGGGAGCTGTTTTTT	CASSPYGAGVNTGELFF
.	.	TRBV6-5	TRBJ1-4	TGTGCCACCCGGGAGAACGGGGAAAAACTGTTTTTT	CATRENGEKLFF
.	TRBD1	TRBV5-1	TRBJ2-2	TGCGCCAGCACCTGGGACAGGGGGCGTGGGGAGCTGTTTTTT	CASTWDRGRGELFF
.	TRBD1	TRBV7-8	TRBJ1-1	TGTGCCAGCAGCTTAGCTCGCGGGACAGGGCCCACTGAAGCTTTCTTT	CASSLARGTGPTEAFF
.	.	TRBV10-1	TRBJ2-7	TGCGCCAGCAGTGAGTCGAGAGGTGGTAACGGGAGATTGTACGAGCAGTACTTC	CASSESRGGNGRLYEQYF
.	.	TRBV28	TRBJ1-3	TGTGCCAGCATTGCAAATAGGGGGGAATACTCTGGAAACACCATATATTTT	CASIANRGEYSGNTIYF
few	.	TRBV7-2	TRBJ2-1	TGTGCCAGCAGCGCCCCCAATGAGCAGTTCTTC	CASSAPNEQFF
.	.	TRBV19	TRBJ1-3	TGTGCCAGTAGTATTGGAGGCACATCGCTTTTACTGGAAAACACCATATATTTT	CASSIGGTSLLLENTIYF
.	.	TRBV10-2	TRBJ1-2	TGCGCCAGCAGTGAGTCGAGCCTCTCGGTTAACTATGGCTACACCTTC	CASSESSLSVNYGYTF
.	.	TRBV7-2	TRBJ2-7	TGTGCCAGCAGCCCCCGACAGGATTCCTACGAGCAGTACTTC	CASSPRQDSYEQYF
few	.	TRBV7-9	TRBJ2-3	TGTGCCAGCAGCTTAGGTCTGGACCCGGATACGCAGTATTTT	CASSLGLDPDTQYF
.	.	TRBV6-1	TRBJ2-7	TGTGCCAGCAAGGACCCCTATTACGAGCAGTACTTC	CASKDPYYEQYF
.	.	TRBV28	TRBJ2-7	TGTGCCAGCAGTTTACAGTCCTACGAGCAGTACTTC	CASSLQSYEQYF
.	.	TRBV6-1	TRBJ2-1	TGTGCCAGCAGTGAAGCGATGGGTGAGCAGTTCTTC	CASSEAMGEQFF
.	TRBD1	TRBV28	TRBJ1-4	TGTGCCAGCAGTAGACGGGACAGACAGAATGAAAAACTGTTTTTT	CASSRRDRQNEKLFF
.	.	TRBV9	TRBJ2-7	TGTGCCAGCAGCGCGGAAGGGCGCTACGAGCAGTACTTC	CASSAEGRYEQYF
.	.	TRBV19	TRBJ1-1	TGTGCCAGTAGTATTAGAGGGCAGGGATGGACTGAAGCTTTCTTT	CASSIRGQGWTEAFF
.	TRBD2	TRBV28	TRBJ2-3	TGTGCCAGCAGTCCCGGACTAGCGGGAGGGCCTCGGCGAGATACGCAGTATTTT	CASSPGLAGGPRRDTQYF
.	.	TRBV7-2	TRBJ1-3	TGTGCCAGCAGCTTAAGTGGAAACACCATATATTTT	CASSLSGNTIYF
.	TRBD1	TRBV12-5	TRBJ2-5	TGTGCTAGTGGAGTCGGACAGGGGGGAAAAGAGACCCAGTACTTC	CASGVGQGGKETQYF
.	.	TRBV9	TRBJ2-3	TGTGCCAGCAGCGTAACAGGGTTTCTCCCAGATACGCAGTATTTT	CASSVTGFLPDTQYF
.	TRBD2	TRBV12-5	TRBJ2-5	TGTGCTAGTGGTTTGACCCGGGGACTAGCGGCACAAGAGACCCAGTACTTC	CASGLTRGLAAQETQYF
few	.	TRBV6-1	TRBJ1-1	TGTGCCAGCAATTCGAATCAGAACACTGAAGCTTTCTTT	CASNSNQNTEAFF
.	.	TRBV9	TRBJ1-1	TGTGCCAGCAGCGGGCTGAACACTGAAGCTTTCTTT	CASSGLNTEAFF
.	.	TRBV6-1	TRBJ1-1	TGTGCCAGCAGTGAGTGGGGCACTGAAGCTTTCTTT	CASSEWGTEAFF
.	.	TRBV19	TRBJ2-4	TGTGCCAGTAGTATACAGGGGAAGCGCATGGACATTCAGTACTTC	CASSIQGKRMDIQYF
.	.	TRBV6-1	TRBJ1-3	TGTGCCAGCAGTGAAATGGGGGGCATTGGAAACACCATATATTTT	CASSEMGGIGNTIYF